This T cell receptor beta chain derives from a study of beta chain features in type 1 diabetes. Study results and limitations: For Type 1 diabetes patients, all four CD4+ subsets carried TCRB CDR3s that were moderately but significantly shorter. In the patient group, naive, central memory and Treg TCRB repertoires seemed more alike than in the healthy donor group. Short templates might get an advantage during PCR, and this would be equal in patients and controls.

All of the isolated RNA was reverse transcribed, so expressed TCRB transcripts were sequenced. TCRdb keeps only in-frame clones here, not all; method: immunoSEQ multiplex PCR. Of more than 150,000 clones in the sample, more than 10% were seen once. Once sorted, every population was more than 95% pure. Worth noting for this clone: Its antigen is unidentified.

Trimming pared 6 bases from V and 2 bases from J, leaving 10 bases between. The CDR3 length is 14 residues. Germline V gives CDR1 SNHLY, CDR2 FYNNEI. This clonotype originated in a woman under 30 in good health. The V gene is TRBV2, the J gene TRBJ2-2, with D possibly TRBD2 on 5 matching bases. Sequenced input: central memory CD4+ T cells from blood. CDR3 loop: CASSLTTNTGELFF. CDR3 sequence (DNA): TGTGCCAGCAGCCTGACTACCAACACCGGGGAGCTGTTTTTT. Full variable domain (missing parts from reference TRBV2 and TRBJ2-2): EPEVTQTPSHQVTQMGQEVILRCVPISNHLYFYWYRQILGQKVEFLVSFYNNEISEKSEIFDDQFSVERPDGSNFTLKIRSTKLEDSAMYFCASSLTTNTGELFFGEGSRLTVL.